Detailed here is one TCR beta chain. These data belong to a study of T cell repertoires in cytomegalovirus infection. The wider study: Public TCR beta signatures marked donors with CMV infection and the matching HLA.

TCRdb reprocessed the reads via MiXCR and lists one record per CDR3 protein. The sample includes roughly 630,000 distinct CDR3 sequences, around 24% of them seen just once. V dropped 2 bases and J dropped 2 bases, with 14 bases sitting between them. Germline CDR1 and CDR2: MNHEY and SMNVEV (reference sequence). The CDR3 contains 16 residues. The sequence was collected from a human donor in good health (CMV status not recorded). Some clones in this sample may be carry-over from other donors' samples. The sample comprised CD8+ T cells from PBMCs. The rearrangement joins TRBV27 to TRBJ2-3, with D tentatively TRBD1 or TRBD2 (6 bases each). The CDR3: CASSLMRGRNTDTQYF. DNA of the CDR3: TGTGCCAGCAGTTTAATGAGGGGGAGGAACACAGATACGCAGTATTTT.